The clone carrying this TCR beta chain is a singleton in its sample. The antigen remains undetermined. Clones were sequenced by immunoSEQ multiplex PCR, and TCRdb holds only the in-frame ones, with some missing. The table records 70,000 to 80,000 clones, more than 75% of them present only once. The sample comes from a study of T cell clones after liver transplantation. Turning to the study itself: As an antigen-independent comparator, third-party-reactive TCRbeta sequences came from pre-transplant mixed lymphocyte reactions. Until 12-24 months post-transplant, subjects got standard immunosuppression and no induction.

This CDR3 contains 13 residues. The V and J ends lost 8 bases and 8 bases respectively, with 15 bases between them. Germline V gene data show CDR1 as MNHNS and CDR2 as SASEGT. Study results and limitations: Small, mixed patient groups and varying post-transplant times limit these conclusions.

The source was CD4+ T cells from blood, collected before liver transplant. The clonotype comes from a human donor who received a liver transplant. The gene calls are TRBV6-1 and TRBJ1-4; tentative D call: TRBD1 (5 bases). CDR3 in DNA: TGTGCCAGCGGGCAGGGTGTTGGGGAAAAACTGTTTTTT. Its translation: CASGQGVGEKLFF.